These 8 T cell receptor beta chains came from one sample sequenced in a study of shared clonotypes between healthy human individuals (dated by TCRdb to the early 2020s). The library was generated by the immunoSEQ multiplex PCR assay. TCRdb's version of the immuneACCESS table is confined to in-frame rearrangements and falls short of the full clone set. An unresolved V gene accounts for under half of the shortfall where checked; the remainder is of unknown origin. This sample holds roughly 850,000 clones; roughly 96% were observed only once. Clones ranked in the top ten supply less than 0.25% of the sample. CD8 naive samples were obtained by positive selection for CCR7 among CD45RO-negative cells, yielding a CD45RA+CCR7+ population from which TemRA cells were excluded. The sequenced sample was naive CD8+ T cells sorted from blood. Per the publication, the cell subset or site label means: CD45RA+CCR7+. Source of these receptors: a man aged 25-40 years in good health.

The rearrangement joins TRBV14 to TRBJ2-7; 9 nucleotides line up with TRBD2. CDR3 length: 14 residues. CDR1 and CDR2 (germline): SGHDN, FVKESK. The V and J ends lost 6 bases and 4 bases, in that order; junction bases with no gene match: 7. CDR3 residues: CASRVAGDSYEQYF. CDR3 coding DNA: TGTGCCAGCAGAGTAGCGGGAGATAGTTACGAGCAGTACTTC.

V gene TRBV11-2 combines with J gene TRBJ2-1, with 8 bases lining up with TRBD2. Germline V gene data show CDR1 as SGHAT and CDR2 as FQNNGV. This CDR3 comprises 17 residues. Losses at the gene ends were 0 bases for V and 2 bases for J; bases not matched to a gene: 6. CDR3 bases: TGTGCCAGCAGCTTAGATCCTCCCGGGGGGGCCTACAATGAGCAGTTCTTC. It yields the protein CASSLDPPGGAYNEQFF.

V is TRBV7-9 and J is TRBJ2-6; possibly TRBD1 for D (6 bases). Germline V gene data show CDR1 as SEHNR and CDR2 as FQNEAQ (reference sequence). This CDR3 has 16 residues. Trimming left V 5 bases short and J 4 bases short, with 15 bases between. The CDR3 is CASSPPTGFGANVLTF. In nucleotides, the CDR3 is TGTGCCAGCAGCCCTCCAACAGGGTTCGGGGCCAACGTCCTGACTTTC. The whole variable domain, filled in from reference TRBV7-9 and TRBJ2-6, reads DTGVSQNPRHKITKRGQNVTFRCDPISEHNRLYWYRQTLGQGPEFLTYFQNEAQLEKSRLLSDRFSAERPKGSFSTLEIQRTEQGDSAMYLCASSPPTGFGANVLTFGAGSRLTVL.

The chain combines TRBV13 with TRBJ2-3; 16 nucleotides line up with TRBD2. Trimming at V came to 6 bases and at J to 2 bases, leaving 5 bases not matched to a gene. The CDR3 has 17 amino acids. CDR1 is PRHDT and CDR2 is FYEKMQ in the germline V gene (reference sequence). The CDR3 DNA sequence: TGTGCCAGCAGTCCGGGACTAGCGGGAGGGCCCACAGATACGCAGTATTTT. Its protein product is CASSPGLAGGPTDTQYF.

V gene TRBV2 combines with J gene TRBJ2-1, with D perhaps given as TRBD1 or TRBD2 (7 bases each). Germline lookup yields CDR1 SNHLY and CDR2 FYNNEI. This CDR3 comprises 11 residues. V shed 7 bases and J shed 9 bases, with 10 bases lying between them. The CDR3 protein is CASTGGGEQFF. CDR3 in DNA: TGTGCCAGCACAGGGGGGGGTGAGCAGTTCTTC. The entire variable domain, with the rest obtained from reference TRBV2 and TRBJ2-1, is as follows: EPEVTQTPSHQVTQMGQEVILRCVPISNHLYFYWYRQILGQKVEFLVSFYNNEISEKSEIFDDQFSVERPDGSNFTLKIRSTKLEDSAMYFCASTGGGEQFFGPGTRLTVL.

The chain has TRBV30 and TRBJ1-6; TRBD1 aligns across 9 bases. The trim removed 1 base at V and 10 bases at J, leaving 5 bases unmatched. Germline assignment: CDR1 GTSNPN and CDR2 SVGIG (reference sequence). The CDR3 has 14 residues. This chain's CDR3 is CAWSGGQGGSPLHF. Here the CDR3 DNA reads TGTGCCTGGAGTGGGGGACAGGGAGGATCACCCCTCCACTTT.

DNA of the CDR3: TGTGCCAGCAGGGAGACAGGGCCCTCCTACGAGCAGTACTTC. Translated: CASRETGPSYEQYF. The gene calls are TRBV28 and TRBJ2-7; the match to TRBD1 covers 7 bases. The CDR3 runs to 14 residues. V dropped 6 bases and J dropped 0; count of bases not matched to a gene: 5. CDR1 and CDR2 (germline): MDHEN, SYDVKM.

The genes are TRBV7-2 and TRBJ2-7, with 7 bases matching TRBD2. With V trimmed by 6 bases and J by 3 bases, 5 bases remained unmatched. CDR3 size: 13 residues. Germline assignment: CDR1 SGHTA and CDR2 FQGNSA. The CDR3 DNA reads TGTGCCAGCAGTCCTAGCGGTGGCTACGAGCAGTACTTC. It specifies CASSPSGGYEQYF.